Below, 21 T cell receptor beta chains from the same sample are listed, as sequenced in a study of T-cell reconstitution after alpha-beta-depleted transplantation in children. Unique molecular identifiers tagged the TCRbeta library. TCRdb recomputed calls from the PCR reads with MiXCR, one row per CDR3 protein. The sample has approximately 230,000 distinct CDR3 sequences, roughly a quarter seen once. The sequences come from PBMCs, mostly from graft donor cells, collected 360 days after TCRalphabeta/CD19-depleted stem cell transplant. These receptor sequences come from a female patient between 2 and 15 years old who had a stem cell transplant for congenital amegakaryocytic thrombocytopenia, so the T cells may come from the graft donor.

This clonotype was detected a few times. The CDR3 protein is CASRNSGGGTDTQYF. For the CDR3, the DNA is TGTGCCAGCAGGAATAGCGGGGGGGGCACAGATACGCAGTATTTT. J is TRBJ2-3 and V is TRBV2; TRBD2 aligns across 11 bases. CDR1 is SNHLY, CDR2 FYNNEI, per germline. The CDR3 has 15 amino acids. Trimming at V came to 6 bases and at J to 1 base, leaving 3 bases not matched to a gene.

This clonotype was counted only a few times. The chain recombines TRBV4-1 with TRBJ2-1, with 10 positions matching TRBD2. V trimming: 5 bases; J trimming: 8 bases; junction bases outside the gene matches: 12. The V gene's germline CDR1 is MGHRA and CDR2 YSYEKL. CDR3 size: 16 residues. DNA of the CDR3: TGCGCCAGCAGCTTATTCACTAGCGGGGATCTCGATGAGCAGTTCTTC. Encoded protein: CASSLFTSGDLDEQFF.

This clonotype was seen a few times. The rearrangement joins TRBV28 to TRBJ2-5; D not certain. Germline V gives CDR1 MDHEN, CDR2 SYDVKM. V was clipped by 4 bases and J by 1 base, with 13 bases between them. The CDR3 length is 15 residues. The CDR3 DNA sequence: TGTGCCAGCAGTTCCCCAAGGACGGCCCAAGAGACCCAGTACTTC. Translation gives CASSSPRTAQETQYF.

This clonotype was observed a few times. V usage is TRBV6-5 and J usage is TRBJ1-2, with D unresolved. Per germline, CDR1 MNHEY and CDR2 SVGAGI. This CDR3 has 12 residues. V was cut by 0 bases and J by 7 bases, with 6 bases left in between. The CDR3 is CASSYSGRGYTF. The CDR3 nucleotides are TGTGCCAGCAGTTACTCAGGCCGTGGCTACACCTTC.

The J gene is TRBJ1-3, the V gene TRBV7-9; D not certain. The CDR3 runs 14 residues. Per germline, CDR1 SEHNR and CDR2 FQNEAQ (reference sequence). Trimming took 1 base from V and 5 from J, leaving 9 bases between them. The CDR3 here is CASSLDRVRNTIYF. CDR3 nucleotides: TGTGCCAGCAGCTTAGACAGAGTGCGAAACACCATATATTTT.

This clonotype was seen a few times. CDR3 nucleotide sequence: TGCAGCGTTCGGGGTTCGAGCTATGGCTACACCTTC. It is translated as CSVRGSSYGYTF. The chain uses TRBV29-1 and TRBJ1-2, with D unresolved. In germline, CDR1 is SQVTM, CDR2 ANQGSEA. This CDR3 comprises 12 residues. Trimming removed 5 bases from V and 4 bases from J, with 11 bases in between.

The rearrangement links TRBV7-3 to TRBJ2-1; 9 positions match TRBD1. The CDR3 is made up of 15 amino acids. Germline V gene lookup returns CDR1 SGHTA and CDR2 FQGTGA. V shed 4 bases, J shed 5 bases, and the junction held 6 bases outside the gene matches. DNA for the CDR3: TGTGCCAGCAGCTCTACAGGGGGCCCCAACAATGAGCAGTTCTTC. Residues: CASSSTGGPNNEQFF.

This clonotype was observed at least ten times. V is TRBV4-2 and J is TRBJ1-3; no definite D call. V lost 0 bases, J lost 0 bases, and 9 bases lay in between. Germline lookup yields CDR1 LGHNA and CDR2 YNFKEQ. This CDR3 has 16 residues. CDR3 in DNA: TGTGCCAGCAGCCAAGAGACGTCGAGCTCTGGAAACACCATATATTTT. It encodes CASSQETSSSGNTIYF.

This clonotype was seen a handful of times. J is TRBJ2-1 and V is TRBV20-1, with TRBD2 matching 7 bases. V shed 1 base, J shed 2 bases, and the junction held 5 bases outside the gene matches. CDR1 and CDR2 (germline): DFQATT, SNEGSKA (reference sequence). The CDR3 runs 15 residues. CDR3 loop: CSARGAGATYNEQFF. Written as DNA, the CDR3 is TGCAGTGCTAGAGGGGCGGGAGCCACCTACAATGAGCAGTTCTTC.

This clonotype was picked up many times. The chain carries TRBV29-1 and TRBJ1-5; D gene unclear. CDR1 is SQVTM, CDR2 ANQGSEA, per germline. Trimming took off 4 bases at V and 5 bases at J, with 6 bases between the two ends. There are 11 residues in the CDR3. CDR3 nucleotide sequence: TGCAGCGTTGGGGATGATCAGCCCCAGCATTTT. Translation: CSVGDDQPQHF. The whole variable domain, remainder taken from reference TRBV29-1 and TRBJ1-5, is SAVISQKPSRDICQRGTSLTIQCQVDSQVTMMFWYRQQPGQSLTLIATANQGSEATYESGFVIDKFPISRPNLTFSTLTVSNMSPEDSSIYLCSVGDDQPQHFGDGTRLSIL.

Concerning this clonotype: Since the CDR3 does not end with the conserved phenylalanine or tryptophan, this likely comes from a read error. This chain connects TRBV12-3 or TRBV12-4 to TRBJ2-7; 9 bases align to TRBD1. This CDR3 is 14 amino acids long. The J segment lost 5 bases and the V segment lost 5 bases, leaving 7 bases of the junction unmatched. The CDR3 DNA is TGTGCCAGCAGTGACAGGGGGGTCGTCGACGAGCAGTACTAC. Encoded protein: CASSDRGVVDEQYY.

This chain joins TRBV10-3 and TRBJ1-1; no definite D call. The CDR3 has 14 residues. CDR1 and CDR2 from the germline V gene are ENHRY and SYGVKD. The V end lost 3 bases, the J end lost 0 bases, and 8 bases lay between the germline ends. The CDR3 DNA sequence: TGTGCCATCAGTGAAAGGGCGGTGAACACTGAAGCTTTCTTT. Protein product: CAISERAVNTEAFF.

The rearrangement joins TRBV27 to TRBJ2-7; D possibly corresponds to TRBD2 (6 bases). From germline, CDR1 is MNHEY and CDR2 SMNVEV (reference sequence). This CDR3 region has 15 residues. Trimming took 5 bases from V and 3 from J, leaving 17 bases between them. Here the CDR3 DNA reads TGTGCCAGCAGTCCTCTGGACTACCCGGACTACGAGCAGTACTTC. This sequence encodes CASSPLDYPDYEQYF.

The chain combines TRBV25-1 with TRBJ2-2; D not resolved. The germline V gene encodes CDR1 MGHDK and CDR2 SYGVNS. The germline V and J ends were trimmed by 1 base and 4 bases, with 13 bases remaining between them. The CDR3 consists of 16 residues. CDR3 sequence: CASSELAGVFTGELFF. CDR3 nucleotide sequence: TGTGCCAGCAGTGAATTGGCAGGAGTGTTCACCGGGGAGCTGTTTTTT.

The table lists this clonotype with many counts. The chain combines TRBV29-1 with TRBJ2-1, with TRBD1 identical over 10 bases. The CDR3 covers 16 residues. The trim removed 2 bases at V and 7 bases at J, leaving 11 bases unmatched. Germline CDR1 and CDR2: SQVTM and ANQGSEA. The CDR3 DNA is TGCAGCGTTGAAAGAAGACAGGGGGCGCGTCGGAATGAGCAGTTCTTC. Its translation is CSVERRQGARRNEQFF.

The V call is TRBV29-1, the J call TRBJ1-2, with 9 bases identical to TRBD1. With 6 bases clipped from V and 4 bases from J, the junction kept 6 bases outside the gene matches. Germline V gene lookup returns CDR1 SQVTM and CDR2 ANQGSEA. The length of the CDR3 is 13 residues. The CDR3 DNA reads as TGCAGCGTGGGGACAGGGATAGGCTATGGCTACACCTTC. Its translation: CSVGTGIGYGYTF.

The CDR3 region is CASSRQTGSRNNEQFF. As DNA, the CDR3 is TGTGCCAGCAGTCGCCAGACAGGGAGTCGTAACAATGAGCAGTTCTTC. This rearrangement joins TRBV25-1 to TRBJ2-1; 7 nucleotides agree with TRBD1. The trim removed 5 bases at V and 5 bases at J, leaving 12 bases unmatched. This CDR3 contains 16 residues. CDR1 and CDR2 (germline): MGHDK, SYGVNS.

This clonotype occurred many times. CDR3 loop: CAISEWRAGGSYEQYF. In DNA form, the CDR3 reads TGTGCCATCAGTGAGTGGCGAGCGGGCGGGTCCTACGAGCAGTACTTC. The V and J genes are TRBV10-3 and TRBJ2-7, with TRBD2 as a possible D gene (6 bases). This CDR3 comprises 16 residues. With 1 base removed from V and 1 base from J, the gap between germline ends came to 14 bases. Germline V lookup: CDR1 ENHRY, CDR2 SYGVKD.

This clonotype turned up a few times. The chain employs TRBV6-1 and TRBJ2-7; 11 nucleotides line up with TRBD2. This CDR3 has 15 residues. After removal of 7 bases from V and 3 bases from J, the junction contained 8 bases not matched to a gene. Looked up from germline, CDR1 is MNHNS and CDR2 is SASEGT. In nucleotides, the CDR3 is TGTGCCAGCACAATTAGCGGGAGGGGCTACTACGAGCAGTACTTC. Translating it yields CASTISGRGYYEQYF.

This chain joins TRBV3-1 and TRBJ2-1; the match to TRBD2 covers 7 bases. In germline, CDR1 is LGHDT, CDR2 YNNKEL (reference sequence). V lost 4 bases to trimming and J lost 8 bases; unmatched junction nucleotides: 8. The CDR3 has 14 amino acids. DNA of the CDR3: TGTGCCAGCAGCCCCAGACTAGCTCGCTATGAGCAGTTCTTC. The encoded protein is CASSPRLARYEQFF.

This clonotype was detected ten times or more. This rearrangement joins TRBV11-2 to TRBJ2-7, with TRBD2 matching over 7 bases. The V gene's germline CDR1 is SGHAT and CDR2 FQNNGV. CDR3 length: 13 residues. J was trimmed by 4 bases and V by 5 bases; bases with no gene match: 5. The CDR3 nucleotides are TGTGCCAGCAGCCGTGGGGGGGAGTACGAGCAGTACTTC. Protein product: CASSRGGEYEQYF. The full variable domain, with the rest looked up from reference TRBV11-2 and TRBJ2-7, is EAGVAQSPRYKIIEKRQSVAFWCNPISGHATLYWYQQILGQGPKLLIQFQNNGVVDDSQLPKDRFSAERLKGVDSTLKIQPAKLEDSAVYLCASSRGGEYEQYFGPGTRLTVT.